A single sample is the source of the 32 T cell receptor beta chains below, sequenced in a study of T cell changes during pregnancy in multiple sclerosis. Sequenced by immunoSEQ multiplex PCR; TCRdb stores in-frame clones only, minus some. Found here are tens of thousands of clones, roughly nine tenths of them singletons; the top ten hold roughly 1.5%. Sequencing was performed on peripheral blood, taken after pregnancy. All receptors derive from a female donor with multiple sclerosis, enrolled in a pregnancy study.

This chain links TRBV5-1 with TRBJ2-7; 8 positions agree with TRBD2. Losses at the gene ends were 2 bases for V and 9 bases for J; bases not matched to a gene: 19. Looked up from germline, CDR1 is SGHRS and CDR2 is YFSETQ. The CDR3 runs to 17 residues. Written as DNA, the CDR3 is TGCGCCAGCAGCTTCAAGGAAACTAGCGGAACTCCTACGAGGCAGTACTTC. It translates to CASSFKETSGTPTRQYF.

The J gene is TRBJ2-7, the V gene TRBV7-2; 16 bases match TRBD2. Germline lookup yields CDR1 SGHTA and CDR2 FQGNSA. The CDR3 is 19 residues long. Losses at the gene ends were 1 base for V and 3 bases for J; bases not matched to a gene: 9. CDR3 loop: CASSLGYSGTSGRDYEQYF. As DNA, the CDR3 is TGTGCCAGCAGCTTAGGGTATTCGGGGACTAGCGGGAGGGACTACGAGCAGTACTTC.

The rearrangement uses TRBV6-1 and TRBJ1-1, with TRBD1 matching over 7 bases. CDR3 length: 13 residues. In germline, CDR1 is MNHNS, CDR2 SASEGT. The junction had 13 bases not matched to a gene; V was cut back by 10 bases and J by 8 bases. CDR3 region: CATVTGQSLEAFF. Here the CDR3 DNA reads TGTGCCACTGTTACGGGACAGAGCTTAGAAGCTTTCTTT.

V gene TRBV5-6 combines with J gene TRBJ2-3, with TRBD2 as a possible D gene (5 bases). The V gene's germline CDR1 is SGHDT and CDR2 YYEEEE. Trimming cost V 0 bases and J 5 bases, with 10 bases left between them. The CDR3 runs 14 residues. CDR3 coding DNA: TGTGCCAGCAGCTTGGGGCGGGTACGAGATACGCAGTATTTT. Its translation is CASSLGRVRDTQYF.

The CDR3 DNA reads as TGTGCCAGCAGGCACAGGGACGGGAAGGAGACCCAGTACTTC. This gives the protein CASRHRDGKETQYF. The V gene is TRBV6-5, the J gene TRBJ2-5; a possible D gene is TRBD1 (6 bases). Trimming shortened V by 6 bases and J by 5 bases, and 16 bases separated the two germline ends. This CDR3 has 14 residues. The germline V gene encodes CDR1 MNHEY and CDR2 SVGAGI.

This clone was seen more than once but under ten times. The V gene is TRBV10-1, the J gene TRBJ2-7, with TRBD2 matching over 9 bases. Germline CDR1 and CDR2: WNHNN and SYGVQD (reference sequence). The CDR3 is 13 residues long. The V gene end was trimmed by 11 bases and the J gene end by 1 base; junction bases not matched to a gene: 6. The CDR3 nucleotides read TGCGCCGGTAGCGGGAGACTGTCCTACGAGCAGTACTTC. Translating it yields CAGSGRLSYEQYF.

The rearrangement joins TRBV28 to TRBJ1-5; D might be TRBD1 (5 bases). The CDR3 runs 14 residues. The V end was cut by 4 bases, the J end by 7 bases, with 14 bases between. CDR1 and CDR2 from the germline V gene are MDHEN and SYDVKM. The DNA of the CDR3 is TGTGCCAGCAGTTCCTGGGGAGGGGACCAGCCCCAGCATTTT. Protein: CASSSWGGDQPQHF.

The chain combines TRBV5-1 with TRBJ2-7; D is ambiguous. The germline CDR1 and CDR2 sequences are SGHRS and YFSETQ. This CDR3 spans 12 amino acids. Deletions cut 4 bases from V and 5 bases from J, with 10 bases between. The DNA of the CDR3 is TGCGCCAGCAGCCTCCCCCCGGACGAGCAGTACTTC. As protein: CASSLPPDEQYF.

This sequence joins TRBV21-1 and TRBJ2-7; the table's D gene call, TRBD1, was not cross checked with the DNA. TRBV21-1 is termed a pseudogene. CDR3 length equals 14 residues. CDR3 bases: TGTGCCAGCAGTGGGACAGGACCATCCTACGAGCAGTACTTC. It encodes CASSGTGPSYEQYF.

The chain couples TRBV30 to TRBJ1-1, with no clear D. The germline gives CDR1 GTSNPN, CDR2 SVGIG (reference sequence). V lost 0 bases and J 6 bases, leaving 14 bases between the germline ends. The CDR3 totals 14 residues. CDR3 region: CAWSVWSAGAEAFF. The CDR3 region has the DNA TGTGCCTGGAGTGTATGGTCGGCGGGCGCTGAAGCTTTCTTT.

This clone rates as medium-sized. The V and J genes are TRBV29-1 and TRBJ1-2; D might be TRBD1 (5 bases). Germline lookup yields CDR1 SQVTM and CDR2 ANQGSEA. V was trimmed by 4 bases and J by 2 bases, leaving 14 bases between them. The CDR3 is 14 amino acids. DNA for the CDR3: TGCAGCGTTGGGGGTGGGGCAGACAACTATGGCTACACCTTC. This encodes CSVGGGADNYGYTF. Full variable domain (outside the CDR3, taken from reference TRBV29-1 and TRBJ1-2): SAVISQKPSRDICQRGTSLTIQCQVDSQVTMMFWYRQQPGQSLTLIATANQGSEATYESGFVIDKFPISRPNLTFSTLTVSNMSPEDSSIYLCSVGGGADNYGYTFGSGTRLTVV.

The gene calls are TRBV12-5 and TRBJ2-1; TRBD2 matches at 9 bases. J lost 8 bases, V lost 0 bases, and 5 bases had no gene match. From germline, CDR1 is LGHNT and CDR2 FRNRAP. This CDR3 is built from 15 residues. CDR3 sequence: CASGLVGLASDEQFF. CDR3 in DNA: TGTGCTAGTGGTTTGGTTGGACTAGCGTCCGATGAGCAGTTCTTC.

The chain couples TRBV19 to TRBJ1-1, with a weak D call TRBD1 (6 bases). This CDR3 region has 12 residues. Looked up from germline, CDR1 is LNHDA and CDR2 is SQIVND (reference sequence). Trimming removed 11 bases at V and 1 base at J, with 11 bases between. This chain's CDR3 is CAAGDANTEAFF. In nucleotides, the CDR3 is TGTGCCGCAGGGGACGCGAACACTGAAGCTTTCTTT.

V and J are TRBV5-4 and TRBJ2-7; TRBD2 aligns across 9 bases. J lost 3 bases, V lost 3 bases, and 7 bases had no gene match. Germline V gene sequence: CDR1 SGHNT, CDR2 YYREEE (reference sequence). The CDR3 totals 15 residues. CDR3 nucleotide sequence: TGTGCCAGCAGCTGGGGGGCGGGAGGGGGCTACGAGCAGTACTTC. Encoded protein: CASSWGAGGGYEQYF.

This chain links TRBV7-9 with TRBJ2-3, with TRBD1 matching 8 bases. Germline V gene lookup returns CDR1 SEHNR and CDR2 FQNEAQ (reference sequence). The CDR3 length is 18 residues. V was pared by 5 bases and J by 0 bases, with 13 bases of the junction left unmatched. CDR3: CASSHPDRVPTSTDTQYF. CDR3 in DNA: TGTGCCAGCAGCCACCCGGACAGGGTTCCTACTAGCACAGATACGCAGTATTTT.

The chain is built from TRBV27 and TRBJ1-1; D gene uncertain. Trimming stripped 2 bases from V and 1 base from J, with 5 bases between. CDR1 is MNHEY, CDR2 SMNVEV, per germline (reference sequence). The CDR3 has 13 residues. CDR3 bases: TGTGCCAGCAGTTTAAACGGGAACACTGAAGCTTTCTTT. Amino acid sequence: CASSLNGNTEAFF.

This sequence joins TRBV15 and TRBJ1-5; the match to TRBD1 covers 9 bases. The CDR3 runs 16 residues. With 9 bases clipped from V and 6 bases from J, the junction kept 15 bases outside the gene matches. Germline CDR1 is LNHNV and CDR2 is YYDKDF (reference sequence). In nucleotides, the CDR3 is TGTGCCACGATGGAGGATACAGGGGGCAGAAGTCAGCCCCAGCATTTT. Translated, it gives CATMEDTGGRSQPQHF. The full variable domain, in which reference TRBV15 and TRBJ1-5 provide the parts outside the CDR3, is DAMVIQNPRYQVTQFGKPVTLSCSQTLNHNVMYWYQQKSSQAPKLLFHYYDKDFNNEADTPDNFQSRRPNTSFCFLDIRSPGLGDTAMYLCATMEDTGGRSQPQHFGDGTRLSIL.

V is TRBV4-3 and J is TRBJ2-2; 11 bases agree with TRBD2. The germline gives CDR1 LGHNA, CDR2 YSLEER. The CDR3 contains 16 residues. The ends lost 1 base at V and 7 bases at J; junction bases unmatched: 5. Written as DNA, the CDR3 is TGCGCCAGCAGCCAAGTTCTAGCGGGAGGTCACGGGGAGCTGTTTTTT. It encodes CASSQVLAGGHGELFF.

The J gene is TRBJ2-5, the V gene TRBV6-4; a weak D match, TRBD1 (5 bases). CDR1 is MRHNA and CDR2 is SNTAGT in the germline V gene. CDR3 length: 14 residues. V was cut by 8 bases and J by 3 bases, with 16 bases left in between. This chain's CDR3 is CASQIIGHEETQYF. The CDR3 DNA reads TGTGCCAGCCAAATCATAGGACACGAAGAGACCCAGTACTTC.

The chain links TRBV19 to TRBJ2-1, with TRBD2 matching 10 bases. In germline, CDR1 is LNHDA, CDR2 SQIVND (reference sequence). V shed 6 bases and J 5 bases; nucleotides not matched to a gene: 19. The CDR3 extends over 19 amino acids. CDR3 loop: CASSPGRGQRGGLHNEQFF. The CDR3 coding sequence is TGTGCCAGTAGCCCTGGTCGCGGCCAGCGGGGGGGGCTACACAATGAGCAGTTCTTC.

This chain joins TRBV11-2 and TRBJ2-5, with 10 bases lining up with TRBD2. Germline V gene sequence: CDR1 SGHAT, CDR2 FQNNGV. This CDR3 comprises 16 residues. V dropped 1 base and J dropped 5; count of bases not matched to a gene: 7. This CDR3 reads CASSLVRTSGGETQYF. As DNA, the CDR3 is TGTGCCAGCAGCTTAGTTCGGACTAGCGGTGGGGAGACCCAGTACTTC.

CDR3 bases: TGTGCCAGCAGCTTTGAGCGGGGGTCCTACAATGAGCAGTTCTTC. The encoded protein is CASSFERGSYNEQFF. This sequence joins TRBV5-4 and TRBJ2-1; 8 nucleotides agree with TRBD2. The CDR3 runs to 15 residues. After removal of 2 bases from V and 1 base from J, the junction contained 2 bases not matched to a gene. From germline, CDR1 is SGHNT and CDR2 YYREEE (reference sequence). Supplemented by reference TRBV5-4 and TRBJ2-1, the full variable domain reads ETGVTQSPTHLIKTRGQQVTLRCSSQSGHNTVSWYQQALGQGPQFIFQYYREEENGRGNFPPRFSGLQFPNYSSELNVNALELDDSALYLCASSFERGSYNEQFFGPGTRLTVL.

The CDR3 reads CASSPLAQTYSYEQYF. Here the CDR3 DNA reads TGCGCCAGCAGCCCACTAGCGCAGACGTACTCCTACGAGCAGTACTTC. This chain uses TRBV4-1 with TRBJ2-7; 7 nucleotides agree with TRBD2. There are 16 residues in the CDR3. The junction had 9 bases not matched to a gene; V was cut back by 4 bases and J by 0 bases. Germline assignment: CDR1 MGHRA and CDR2 YSYEKL.

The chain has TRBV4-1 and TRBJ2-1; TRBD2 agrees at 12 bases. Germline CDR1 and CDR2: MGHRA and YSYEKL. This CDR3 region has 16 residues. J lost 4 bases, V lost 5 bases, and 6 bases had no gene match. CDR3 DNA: TGCGCCAGCAGCAAGGGGCTAGCGGGAGGGTACAATGAGCAGTTCTTC. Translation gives CASSKGLAGGYNEQFF.

The CDR3 loop is CASSLKRAGETEQYF. The CDR3 DNA is TGCGCCAGCAGCTTAAAGCGTGCGGGAGAAACCGAGCAGTACTTC. The chain uses TRBV5-1 and TRBJ2-7; 7 bases are shared with TRBD2. V lost 2 bases and J lost 6; bases outside the gene matches: 11. CDR3 length equals 15 residues. CDR1 and CDR2 from the germline V gene are SGHRS and YFSETQ. Full variable domain (missing parts from reference TRBV5-1 and TRBJ2-7): KAGVTQTPRYLIKTRGQQVTLSCSPISGHRSVSWYQQTPGQGLQFLFEYFSETQRNKGNFPGRFSGRQFSNSRSEMNVSTLELGDSALYLCASSLKRAGETEQYFGPGTRLTVT.

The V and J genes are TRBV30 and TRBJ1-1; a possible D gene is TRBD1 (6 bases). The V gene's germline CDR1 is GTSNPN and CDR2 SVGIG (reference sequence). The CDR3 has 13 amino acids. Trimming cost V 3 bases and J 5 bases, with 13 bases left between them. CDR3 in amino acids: CAWSRTEGTEAFF. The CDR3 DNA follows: TGTGCCTGGAGCAGGACAGAAGGGACTGAAGCTTTCTTT. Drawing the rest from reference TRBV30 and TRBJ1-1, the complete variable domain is SQTIHQWPATLVQPVGSPLSLECTVEGTSNPNLYWYRQAAGRGLQLLFYSVGIGQISSEVPQNLSASRPQDRQFILSSKKLLLSDSGFYLCAWSRTEGTEAFFGQGTRLTVV.

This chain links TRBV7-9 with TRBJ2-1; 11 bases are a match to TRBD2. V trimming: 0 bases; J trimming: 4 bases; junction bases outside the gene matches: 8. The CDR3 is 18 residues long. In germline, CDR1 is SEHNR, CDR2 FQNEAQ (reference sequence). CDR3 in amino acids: CASSLAGLAVTFYNEQFF. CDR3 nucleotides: TGTGCCAGCAGCTTAGCGGGACTAGCGGTAACCTTTTACAATGAGCAGTTCTTC. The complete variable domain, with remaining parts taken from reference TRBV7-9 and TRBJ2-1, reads DTGVSQNPRHKITKRGQNVTFRCDPISEHNRLYWYRQTLGQGPEFLTYFQNEAQLEKSRLLSDRFSAERPKGSFSTLEIQRTEQGDSAMYLCASSLAGLAVTFYNEQFFGPGTRLTVL.

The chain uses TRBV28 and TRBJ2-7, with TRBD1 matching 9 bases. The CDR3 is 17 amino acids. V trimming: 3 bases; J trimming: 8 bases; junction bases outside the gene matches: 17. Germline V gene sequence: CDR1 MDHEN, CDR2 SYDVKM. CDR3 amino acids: CASSFSGTGMGPYQQYF. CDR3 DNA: TGTGCCAGCAGTTTCTCCGGGACAGGGATGGGACCTTACCAGCAGTACTTC. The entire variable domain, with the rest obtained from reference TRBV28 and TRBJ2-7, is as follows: DVKVTQSSRYLVKRTGEKVFLECVQDMDHENMFWYRQDPGLGLRLIYFSYDVKMKEKGDIPEGYSVSREKKERFSLILESASTNQTSMYLCASSFSGTGMGPYQQYFGPGTRLTVT.

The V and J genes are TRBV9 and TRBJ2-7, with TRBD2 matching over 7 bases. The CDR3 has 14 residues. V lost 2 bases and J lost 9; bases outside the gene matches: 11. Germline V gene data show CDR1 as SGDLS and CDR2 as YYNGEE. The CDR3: CASSVGGDLRGQYF. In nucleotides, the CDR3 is TGTGCCAGCAGCGTGGGGGGGGACCTACGAGGGCAGTACTTC.

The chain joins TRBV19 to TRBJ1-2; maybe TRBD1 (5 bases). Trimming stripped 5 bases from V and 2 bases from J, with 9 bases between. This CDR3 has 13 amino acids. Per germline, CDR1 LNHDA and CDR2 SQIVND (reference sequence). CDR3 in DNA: TGTGCCAGTAGTCCGCGACAGAACTATGGCTACACCTTC. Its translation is CASSPRQNYGYTF.

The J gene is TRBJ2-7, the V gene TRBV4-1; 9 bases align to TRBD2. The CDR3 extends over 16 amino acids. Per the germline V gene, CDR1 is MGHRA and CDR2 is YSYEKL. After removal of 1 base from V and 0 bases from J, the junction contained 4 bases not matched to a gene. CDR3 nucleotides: TGCGCCAGCAGCCAAGGGGAGCGGGGGGCCTCCTACGAGCAGTACTTC. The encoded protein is CASSQGERGASYEQYF.

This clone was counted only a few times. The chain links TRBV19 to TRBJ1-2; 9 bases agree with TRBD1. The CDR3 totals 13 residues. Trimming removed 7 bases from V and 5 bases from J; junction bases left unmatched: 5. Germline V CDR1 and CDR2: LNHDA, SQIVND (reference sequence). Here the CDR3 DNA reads TGTGCCAGTATTGGGACAGGGAGTTATGGCTACACCTTC. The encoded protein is CASIGTGSYGYTF.